This T cell receptor (beta chain) was profiled in a study of T cells in Graves' hyperthyroidism and ophthalmopathy. Overall study findings and caveats: Ophthalmopathy stood apart from stable hyperthyroidism in a 13 V-J model.

This clonotype was detected a few times. Antigen unknown. Germline trimming cut 8 bases from V and 3 bases from J; bases unmatched to any gene: 12. Germline loops: CDR1 WSHSY, CDR2 SAAADI. The CDR3 runs 17 residues. Amplification of TCR beta CDR3 regions used RNA as the template. The HTBI set primed first-round TCR CDR3 RT-PCR. MiXCR, applied by TCRdb to the multiplex PCR reads, yields one record per CDR3 protein. The table shows about 770,000 distinct CDR3 sequences, with under 20% occurring only once. This sample holds PBMCs from 10 ml fresh peripheral blood. The specimen sequenced was blood. The chain joins TRBV10-2 to TRBJ2-1, with 11 nucleotides matching TRBD2. The TCR originated in a woman aged 50 to 65 with Graves' hyperthyroidism that later progressed to Graves' ophthalmopathy. The CDR3 sequence: CASGGLAEPNFYNEQFF. The CDR3 DNA reads as TGCGCCAGCGGGGGACTAGCGGAGCCCAATTTCTACAATGAGCAGTTCTTC.